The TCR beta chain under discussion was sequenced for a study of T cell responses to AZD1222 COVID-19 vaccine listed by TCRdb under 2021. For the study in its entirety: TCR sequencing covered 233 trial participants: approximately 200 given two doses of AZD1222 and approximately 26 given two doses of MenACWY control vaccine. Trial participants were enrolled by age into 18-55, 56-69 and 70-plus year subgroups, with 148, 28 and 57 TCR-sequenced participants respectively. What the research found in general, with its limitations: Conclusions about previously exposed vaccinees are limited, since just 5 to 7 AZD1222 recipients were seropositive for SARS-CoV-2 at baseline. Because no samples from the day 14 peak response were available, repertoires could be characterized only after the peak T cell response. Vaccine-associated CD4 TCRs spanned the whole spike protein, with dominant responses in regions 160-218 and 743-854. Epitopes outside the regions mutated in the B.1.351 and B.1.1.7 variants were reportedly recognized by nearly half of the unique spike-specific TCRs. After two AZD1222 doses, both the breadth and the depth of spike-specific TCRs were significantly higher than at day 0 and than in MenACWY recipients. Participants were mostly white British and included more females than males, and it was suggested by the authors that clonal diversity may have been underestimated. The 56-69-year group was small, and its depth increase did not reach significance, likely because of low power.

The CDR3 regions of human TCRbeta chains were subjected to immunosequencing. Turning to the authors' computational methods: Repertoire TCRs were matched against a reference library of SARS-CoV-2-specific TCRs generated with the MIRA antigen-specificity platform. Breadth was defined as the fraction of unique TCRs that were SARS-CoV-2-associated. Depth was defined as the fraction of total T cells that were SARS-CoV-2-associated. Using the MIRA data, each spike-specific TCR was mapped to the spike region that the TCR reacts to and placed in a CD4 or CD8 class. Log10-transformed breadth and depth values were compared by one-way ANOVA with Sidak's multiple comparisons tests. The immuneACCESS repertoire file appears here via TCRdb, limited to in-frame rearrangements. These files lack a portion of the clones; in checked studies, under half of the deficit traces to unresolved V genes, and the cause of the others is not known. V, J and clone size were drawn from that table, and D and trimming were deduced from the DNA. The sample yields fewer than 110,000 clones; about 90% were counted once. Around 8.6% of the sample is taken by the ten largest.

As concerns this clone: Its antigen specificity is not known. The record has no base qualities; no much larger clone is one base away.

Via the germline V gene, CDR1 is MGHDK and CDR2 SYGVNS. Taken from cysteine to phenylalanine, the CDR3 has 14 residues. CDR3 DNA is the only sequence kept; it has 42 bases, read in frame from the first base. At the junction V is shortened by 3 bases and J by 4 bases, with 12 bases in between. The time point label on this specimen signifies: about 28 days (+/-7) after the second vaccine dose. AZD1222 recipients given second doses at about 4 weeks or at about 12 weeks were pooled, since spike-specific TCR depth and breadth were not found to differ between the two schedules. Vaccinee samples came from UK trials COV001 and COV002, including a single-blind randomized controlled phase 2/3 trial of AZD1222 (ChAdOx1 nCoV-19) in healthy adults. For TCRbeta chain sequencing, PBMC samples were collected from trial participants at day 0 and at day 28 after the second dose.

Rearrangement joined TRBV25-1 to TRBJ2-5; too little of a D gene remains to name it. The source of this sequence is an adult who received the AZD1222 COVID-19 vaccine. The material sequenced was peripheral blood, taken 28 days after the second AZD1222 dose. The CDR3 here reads CASSDSRVVETQYF. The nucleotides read TGTGCCAGCAGTGATTCTCGGGTGGTAGAGACCCAGTACTTC.